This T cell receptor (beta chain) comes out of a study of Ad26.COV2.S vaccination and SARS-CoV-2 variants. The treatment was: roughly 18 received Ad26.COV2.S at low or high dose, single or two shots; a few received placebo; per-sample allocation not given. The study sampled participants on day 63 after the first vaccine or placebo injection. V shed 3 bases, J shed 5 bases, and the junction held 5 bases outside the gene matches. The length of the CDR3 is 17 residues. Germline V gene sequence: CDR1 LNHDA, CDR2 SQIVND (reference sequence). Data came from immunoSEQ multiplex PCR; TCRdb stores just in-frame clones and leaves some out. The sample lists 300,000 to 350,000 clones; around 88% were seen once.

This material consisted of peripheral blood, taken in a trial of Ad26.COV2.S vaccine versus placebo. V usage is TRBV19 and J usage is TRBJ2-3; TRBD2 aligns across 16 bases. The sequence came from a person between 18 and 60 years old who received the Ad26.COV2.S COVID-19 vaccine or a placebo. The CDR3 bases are TGTGCCAGTAGTATTCTAGGGACTAGCGGGAGGGAAGATACGCAGTATTTT. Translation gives CASSILGTSGREDTQYF.